This T cell receptor (beta chain) was found in a study of technical replicates of blood from a few donors (dated by TCRdb to about 2017). This clone appeared once. There is no known antigen for this receptor. Base qualities are not at hand, and no much larger clone is one base apart. The CDR3, from cysteine to phenylalanine, totals 17 residues. Just the 51-base CDR3 DNA is kept, in frame starting at base 1. The germline V and J ends show losses of 5 bases and 3 bases respectively, and no gene match explains 11 bases of the junction. For CDR1 and CDR2, the germline V gene lists SGHNT and YENEEA. Library creation used the immunoSEQ multiplex PCR assay. TCRdb carries this immuneACCESS record with in-frame sequences only. Its versions omit some clonotypes, under half of them owing to an unresolved V gene in the studies checked, with the rest unexplained. Here the sample has about 97,000 clones; 95% to 96% occur a single time. About 0.35% of the sample goes to the ten largest clones.

The sequenced material came from T cells isolated from PBMCs. The chain is encoded by TRBV11-3 joined to TRBJ2-1, and 9 bases in between align with TRBD2. The source is a human donor in good health. The DNA sequence is given as TGTGCCAGCAGCCTCCACCCTATTAGCGGGAGCTACAATGAGCAGTTCTTC. Its translation is CASSLHPISGSYNEQFF. With the rest looked up from the reference TRBV11-3 and TRBJ2-1 genes rather than sequenced, the full variable domain is EAGVVQSPRYKIIEKKQPVAFWCNPISGHNTLYWYLQNLGQGPELLIRYENEEAVDDSQLPKDRFSAERLKGVDSTLKIQPAELGDSAVYLCASSLHPISGSYNEQFFGPGTRLTVL.